Listed here is a single T cell receptor beta chain. The source of the sample is a study of T cells in Graves' hyperthyroidism and ophthalmopathy. Template material for amplifying TCR beta CDR3 regions consisted of RNA transcripts. Using the HTBI primer set, a first-round RT-PCR was run on the TCR CDR3. One entry per CDR3 protein results from TCRdb running MiXCR on the multiplex PCR reads. The sample holds hundreds of thousands of distinct CDR3 sequences, around 20% seen once. The V end lost 5 bases, the J end lost 13 bases, and 14 bases lay between the germline ends. CDR3 length: 11 amino acids. CDR1 and CDR2 from the germline V gene are LNHDA and SQIVND (reference sequence).

The specimen sequenced was blood. The TCR sequence derives from a woman aged 45-65 years with Graves' hyperthyroidism that later progressed to Graves' ophthalmopathy. This rearrangement joins TRBV19 to TRBJ1-1; D is possibly TRBD1 (5 bases). CDR3 nucleotide sequence: TGTGCCAGTAGTCCAAACCGGGACCTTTTCTTT. Encoded protein: CASSPNRDLFF.